This T cell receptor (beta chain) comes out of a study of T cell responses to AZD1222 COVID-19 vaccine. Findings and caveats of the study: Spike-specific TCR breadth and depth went up after people got two AZD1222 doses. Most donors were white British and more were female, and clonal diversity was possibly underestimated.

Trimming removed 4 bases at V and 1 base at J, with 13 bases between. CDR1 and CDR2 from the germline V gene are ENHRY and SYGVKD. CDR3 length: 16 amino acids. TCRdb's copy holds only in-frame clones and misses some; the assay was immunoSEQ multiplex PCR. The profile shows approximately 120,000 clones, around 93% of them singletons. In regard to this clone: Its antigen is currently unknown.

The starting material was peripheral blood, obtained on day 0 of AZD1222 vaccination. The chain employs TRBV10-3 and TRBJ2-2; D remains unclear. This clonotype originated in an adult in good health. CDR3 loop: CAISVEKGLNTGELFF. In DNA form, the CDR3 reads TGTGCCATCAGTGTCGAGAAGGGCCTGAACACCGGGGAGCTGTTTTTT.